One sample yielded the 9 T cell receptor beta chains listed below, sequenced in a study of cytomegalovirus exposure and HLA in healthy donors (dated by TCRdb to 2015 to 2018). The method behind the library was the immunoSEQ multiplex PCR assay. The multiplex PCR relied on a mix of 60 forward primers for TCR Vbeta segments and 13 reverse primers for TCR Jbeta segments. TCRdb re-hosts the immuneACCESS table, in-frame sequences only. Its copies lack some clones; in the studies checked, an unresolved V gene accounts for under half of them, and the cause for the rest is not known. This sample holds 150,000 to 180,000 clones; about 74% were observed only once. Approximately 4% of the sample is taken by the ten largest. Material for sequencing was PBMCs. Receptor source: a woman between 40 and 55 years old in good health and CMV-seronegative.

This clone appeared a few times. V and J are TRBV5-1 and TRBJ1-1; no clear D gene. V lost 1 base and J lost 2, with 9 bases in between. This CDR3 comprises 14 residues. Germline V CDR1 and CDR2: SGHRS, YFSETQ. CDR3 amino acids: CASSLTGSNTEAFF. The CDR3 coding sequence is TGCGCCAGCAGCTTGACGGGGAGTAACACTGAAGCTTTCTTT. The full variable domain, with the rest looked up from reference TRBV5-1 and TRBJ1-1, is KAGVTQTPRYLIKTRGQQVTLSCSPISGHRSVSWYQQTPGQGLQFLFEYFSETQRNKGNFPGRFSGRQFSNSRSEMNVSTLELGDSALYLCASSLTGSNTEAFFGQGTRLTVV.

The CDR3 protein is CAIRSGGGMNTGELFF. The CDR3 DNA reads as TGTGCCATCAGAAGCGGGGGGGGCATGAACACCGGGGAGCTGTTTTTT. The chain links TRBV10-3 to TRBJ2-2, with TRBD2 matching 10 bases. The CDR3 loop spans 16 amino acids. V lost 6 bases, J lost 1 base, and 5 bases stayed unmatched. Germline V gene sequence: CDR1 ENHRY, CDR2 SYGVKD.

The chain recombines TRBV5-4 with TRBJ2-5; tentatively, D is TRBD2 (6 bases). V gave up 0 bases and J gave up 4 bases, with 13 bases separating them. The germline gives CDR1 SGHNT, CDR2 YYREEE (reference sequence). The length of the CDR3 is 15 residues. The CDR3 loop is CASSLGKGGTETQYF. The CDR3 DNA follows: TGTGCCAGCAGCTTGGGGAAGGGCGGGACAGAGACCCAGTACTTC.

This rearrangement joins TRBV7-8 to TRBJ1-1; a possible D gene is TRBD1 (5 bases). The germline gives CDR1 SGHVS, CDR2 FQNEAQ. The CDR3 length is 14 residues. Trimming removed 5 bases at V and 7 bases at J, with 17 bases between. The CDR3 coding sequence is TGTGCCAGCAGCCCCACTGGGGCCGGGGGTGAAGCTTTCTTT. As protein: CASSPTGAGGEAFF.

The chain joins TRBV5-6 to TRBJ2-7; D is perhaps TRBD2 (6 bases). CDR3 size: 11 residues. V lost 9 bases, J lost 7 bases, and 14 bases lay in between. CDR1 is SGHDT and CDR2 is YYEEEE in the germline V gene. The CDR3 DNA follows: TGTGCCACCTGGGGGGAAAAGGAGCAGTACTTC. Translation: CATWGEKEQYF.

The V and J genes are TRBV11-3 and TRBJ1-1, with 7 bases aligning to TRBD1. The germline gives CDR1 SGHNT, CDR2 YENEEA. V was clipped by 0 bases and J by 5 bases; unmatched bases: 6. The CDR3 is 15 amino acids. This CDR3 is CASSLDRQGGTEAFF. In nucleotides, the CDR3 is TGTGCCAGCAGCTTAGATAGACAGGGCGGAACTGAAGCTTTCTTT.

This chain uses TRBV5-1 with TRBJ1-1, with 10 bases identical to TRBD1. Germline values: CDR1 SGHRS, CDR2 YFSETQ. Unmatched junction bases numbered 14, after V lost 5 bases and J lost 4 bases. This CDR3 is 17 amino acids long. This CDR3 is CASRYRDRGRMITEAFF. As DNA, the CDR3 is TGCGCCAGCAGATACCGGGACAGGGGTCGCATGATCACTGAAGCTTTCTTT.

This clone occurred once. The chain is built from TRBV5-6 and TRBJ1-6, with D perhaps TRBD1 (5 bases). The CDR3 runs to 15 residues. Germline V gives CDR1 SGHDT, CDR2 YYEEEE. Trimming took 4 bases from V and 3 from J, leaving 11 bases between them. CDR3 residues: CASSRYDSYNSPLHF. The CDR3 DNA sequence: TGTGCCAGCAGCAGGTACGACAGCTATAATTCACCCCTCCACTTT.

The gene calls are TRBV4-1 and TRBJ1-5, with D hard to call. The CDR3 is 18 residues long. Germline values: CDR1 MGHRA, CDR2 YSYEKL. Trimming pared 4 bases from V and 0 bases from J, leaving 19 bases between. DNA of the CDR3: TGCGCCAGCAGCCGCTTTCTGGGAGCCGTTGATAGCAATCAGCCCCAGCATTTT. Protein product: CASSRFLGAVDSNQPQHF.